One and the same sample provided the 27 T cell receptor beta chains below, sequenced in a study of Ad26.COV2.S vaccination and SARS-CoV-2 variants. Treatment given: roughly 19 received Ad26.COV2.S at low or high dose, single or two shots; about 5 received placebo; per-sample allocation not given. The investigators took samples on day 63 after the first vaccine or placebo injection. The protocol was immunoSEQ multiplex PCR, while the TCRdb copy is restricted to in-frame clones and leaves out a portion. The sample holds 380,000 or so clones, roughly 91% seen once. Sequencing used peripheral blood, obtained in a trial of Ad26.COV2.S vaccine versus placebo. These receptors all stem from a person aged 18-65 years who received the Ad26.COV2.S COVID-19 vaccine or a placebo.

This chain links TRBV4-2 with TRBJ1-3, with a weak D call TRBD1 (5 bases). This CDR3 has 16 residues. Germline lookup yields CDR1 LGHNA and CDR2 YNFKEQ. Trimming left V 1 base short and J 3 bases short, with 13 bases between. CDR3 DNA sequence: TGTGCCAGCAGCCAAGTGCAGGGAATAGATGGAAACACCATATATTTT. This encodes CASSQVQGIDGNTIYF.

The J gene is TRBJ2-1, the V gene TRBV5-5; 7 nucleotides align to TRBD1. Germline assignment: CDR1 SGHKS and CDR2 YYEKEE (reference sequence). J lost 12 bases, V lost 4 bases, and 7 bases had no gene match. The CDR3 length is 12 residues. The CDR3 loop reads CASSVTGAGQFF. CDR3 sequence (DNA): TGTGCCAGCAGCGTCACAGGGGCTGGGCAGTTCTTC.

V usage is TRBV6-6 and J usage is TRBJ2-5, with D perhaps matching TRBD1 (6 bases). Trimming cost V 5 bases and J 1 base, with 11 bases left between them. Germline-derived CDR1 and CDR2 are MNHNY and SVGAGI (reference sequence). CDR3 length: 14 amino acids. For the CDR3, the DNA is TGTGCCAGCAGTCGATCAGGGGTCCAAGAGACCCAGTACTTC. Protein product: CASSRSGVQETQYF.

This chain connects TRBV5-1 to TRBJ1-6; 9 positions match TRBD1. Germline V lookup: CDR1 SGHRS, CDR2 YFSETQ. V dropped 4 bases and J dropped 5; count of bases not matched to a gene: 10. This CDR3 is 17 amino acids long. CDR3 coding DNA: TGCGCCAGCAGCCCGTCCCGGGACAGGGTCCATAATTCACCCCTCCACTTT. This translates into CASSPSRDRVHNSPLHF.

V gene TRBV2 combines with J gene TRBJ1-3; possibly TRBD1 for D (6 bases). Trimming took off 6 bases at V and 0 bases at J, with 15 bases between the two ends. In germline, CDR1 is SNHLY, CDR2 FYNNEI. The CDR3 loop spans 16 amino acids. CDR3 amino acids: CASSSGTSRSGNTIYF. CDR3 DNA: TGTGCCAGCAGCTCCGGGACATCTCGCTCTGGAAACACCATATATTTT.

The chain recombines TRBV7-2 with TRBJ2-7; 10 bases match TRBD1. CDR3 length: 12 residues. J lost 13 bases, V lost 5 bases, and 8 bases had no gene match. Germline CDR1 reads SGHTA; CDR2 reads FQGNSA. The CDR3 is CASSLGQGMFYF. DNA for the CDR3: TGTGCCAGCAGCCTGGGACAGGGGATGTTCTACTTC.

The V call is TRBV30, the J call TRBJ1-1, with 8 bases identical to TRBD1. CDR1 and CDR2 (germline): GTSNPN, SVGIG (reference sequence). The V and J ends lost 3 bases and 0 bases, in that order; junction bases with no gene match: 9. This CDR3 has 16 amino acids. The CDR3 bases are TGTGCCTGGAGGACAGGGGAAAGGTGGATGAACACTGAAGCTTTCTTT. Amino acid sequence: CAWRTGERWMNTEAFF.

A word on this clone: Other DNA sequences of this sample code for an identical CDR3. This chain connects TRBV7-2 to TRBJ2-6, with D uncertain. CDR3 length equals 14 residues. V was cut by 5 bases and J by 2 bases, with 7 bases left in between. Germline CDR1 and CDR2: SGHTA and FQGNSA. The CDR3 bases are TGTGCCAGCAGCCTAGGAGCTGGGGCCAACGTCCTGACTTTC. It encodes CASSLGAGANVLTF.

The genes are TRBV4-1 and TRBJ2-1, with D maybe TRBD1 (7 bases). Trimming removed 4 bases at V and 1 base at J, with 14 bases between. This CDR3 has 16 residues. The germline V gene has CDR1 MGHRA and CDR2 YSYEKL. The CDR3 DNA reads as TGCGCCAGCAGCCTCCCGACAGGGAGGTCCTACAATGAGCAGTTCTTC. This gives the protein CASSLPTGRSYNEQFF.

This chain uses TRBV20-1 with TRBJ2-5; unclear D gene. The CDR3 is 11 amino acids. In germline, CDR1 is DFQATT, CDR2 SNEGSKA (reference sequence). Trimming cost V 0 bases and J 10 bases, with 9 bases left between them. CDR3 coding DNA: TGCAGTGCTAGAGATAACCGTGACCAGTACTTC. Its translation: CSARDNRDQYF.

The chain carries TRBV5-4 and TRBJ1-1; D is perhaps TRBD1 (5 bases). Germline lookup yields CDR1 SGHNT and CDR2 YYREEE (reference sequence). The CDR3 extends over 15 amino acids. V was pared by 4 bases and J by 1 base, with 14 bases between. The CDR3 here is CASSPQRGTNTEAFF. In DNA, the CDR3 is TGTGCCAGCAGCCCTCAGAGGGGAACGAACACTGAAGCTTTCTTT. The full variable domain, completed using reference TRBV5-4 and TRBJ1-1, is ETGVTQSPTHLIKTRGQQVTLRCSSQSGHNTVSWYQQALGQGPQFIFQYYREEENGRGNFPPRFSGLQFPNYSSELNVNALELDDSALYLCASSPQRGTNTEAFFGQGTRLTVV.

The chain combines TRBV5-6 with TRBJ1-2; TRBD1 matches at 9 bases. Looked up from germline, CDR1 is SGHDT and CDR2 is YYEEEE. CDR3 size: 15 residues. Germline trimming cut 4 bases from V and 6 bases from J; bases unmatched to any gene: 10. The CDR3 nucleotides read TGTGCCAGCAGCCTTCGACAGGGGGAAGTTCATGGCTACACCTTC. Its translation is CASSLRQGEVHGYTF.

This clone occurred once. Additional DNA sequences in this sample encode the identical CDR3. This chain connects TRBV15 to TRBJ1-1, with D perhaps TRBD1 (5 bases). The CDR3 extends over 14 amino acids. Germline V gene data show CDR1 as LNHNV and CDR2 as YYDKDF (reference sequence). The V and J ends lost 0 bases and 5 bases respectively, with 10 bases between them. The chain's CDR3 is CATSRDRGGTEAFF. CDR3 nucleotides: TGTGCCACCAGCAGAGATCGCGGGGGAACTGAAGCTTTCTTT.

The chain recombines TRBV4-1 with TRBJ2-1, with D perhaps matching TRBD1 or TRBD2 (5 bases each). The germline CDR1 and CDR2 sequences are MGHRA and YSYEKL. The CDR3 has 13 amino acids. Trimming removed 7 bases at V and 12 bases at J, with 19 bases between. In DNA form, the CDR3 reads TGCGCCAGCAAACCTACCGGGGCGAGGAGGCAGTTCTTC. Residues: CASKPTGARRQFF.

The rearrangement uses TRBV5-1 and TRBJ2-7, with 9 bases aligning to TRBD1. J was trimmed by 1 base and V by 1 base; bases with no gene match: 6. Germline V lookup: CDR1 SGHRS, CDR2 YFSETQ. The CDR3 consists of 16 residues. The CDR3 sequence: CASSLPRDRVSYEQYF. Here the CDR3 DNA reads TGCGCCAGCAGCTTGCCCCGGGACAGGGTATCCTACGAGCAGTACTTC. The whole variable domain, remainder taken from reference TRBV5-1 and TRBJ2-7, is KAGVTQTPRYLIKTRGQQVTLSCSPISGHRSVSWYQQTPGQGLQFLFEYFSETQRNKGNFPGRFSGRQFSNSRSEMNVSTLELGDSALYLCASSLPRDRVSYEQYFGPGTRLTVT.

V is TRBV18 and J is TRBJ1-4; TRBD1 aligns across 7 bases. Germline assignment: CDR1 KGHSH and CDR2 LQKENI. With 4 bases clipped from V and 10 bases from J, the junction kept 9 bases outside the gene matches. The CDR3 loop spans 14 amino acids. Here the CDR3 reads CASSQPGQVGKLFF. The DNA of the CDR3 is TGTGCCAGCTCACAACCCGGACAGGTTGGAAAACTGTTTTTT.

CDR3 nucleotides: TGTGCCAGCAAAAAGGGGATTCGCTCTGAAGCTTTCTTT. This codes for CASKKGIRSEAFF. The chain uses TRBV6-5 and TRBJ1-1; tentative D call: TRBD1 (5 bases). Per germline, CDR1 MNHEY and CDR2 SVGAGI. CDR3 length: 13 amino acids. V lost 7 bases and J 6 bases, leaving 15 bases between the germline ends.

J is TRBJ1-5 and V is TRBV2; 8 nucleotides agree with TRBD1. CDR3 length: 11 residues. V was pared by 9 bases and J by 8 bases, with 3 bases of the junction left unmatched. CDR1 SNHLY and CDR2 FYNNEI come from the germline V gene. CDR3 region: CASGDRKPQHF. The CDR3 DNA reads TGTGCCAGTGGGGACAGGAAGCCCCAGCATTTT.

The gene calls are TRBV13 and TRBJ2-7; tentative D call: TRBD2 (6 bases). The V end lost 3 bases, the J end lost 0 bases, and 12 bases lay between the germline ends. The CDR3 is 15 residues long. Germline-derived CDR1 and CDR2 are PRHDT and FYEKMQ (reference sequence). The CDR3 DNA sequence: TGTGCCAGCAGCTTGGCCCGGGGGAGCTCCTACGAGCAGTACTTC. This translates into CASSLARGSSYEQYF.

The V call is TRBV9, the J call TRBJ2-2, with D unresolved. Germline V gives CDR1 SGDLS, CDR2 YYNGEE. This CDR3 is 13 amino acids long. V shed 4 bases and J shed 2 bases, with 6 bases lying between them. Here the CDR3 reads CASSRTNTGELFF. For the CDR3, the DNA is TGTGCCAGCAGCCGCACTAACACCGGGGAGCTGTTTTTT.

The chain is built from TRBV30 and TRBJ1-6; 9 positions agree with TRBD1. J was trimmed by 7 bases and V by 0 bases; bases with no gene match: 7. This CDR3 has 16 amino acids. Germline CDR1 is GTSNPN and CDR2 is SVGIG (reference sequence). DNA for the CDR3: TGTGCCTGGAGTGTCGCCACAGGGGGCGGAAATTCACCCCTCCACTTT. It is translated as CAWSVATGGGNSPLHF.

This chain links TRBV5-4 with TRBJ1-1, with D maybe TRBD1 (5 bases). CDR1 and CDR2 (germline): SGHNT, YYREEE (reference sequence). The CDR3 contains 13 residues. The ends were cut back, 0 bases at V and 6 bases at J, with 9 bases in the middle. CDR3 bases: TGTGCCAGCAGCTTGGCGGGGGGGGCTGAAGCTTTCTTT. Its translation: CASSLAGGAEAFF.

The chain has TRBV15 and TRBJ1-5; perhaps TRBD1 as D (6 bases). Per germline, CDR1 LNHNV and CDR2 YYDKDF (reference sequence). V was shortened by 1 base and J by 4 bases, with 14 bases between the two germline ends. The CDR3 length is 16 residues. The CDR3 sequence is CATSRAIQGSNQPQHF. The CDR3 nucleotides are TGTGCCACCAGCAGAGCCATTCAGGGGAGTAATCAGCCCCAGCATTTT.

CDR3 residues: CAWSHGLEETQYF. The CDR3 region has the DNA TGTGCCTGGAGTCACGGACTAGAAGAGACCCAGTACTTC. The rearrangement links TRBV30 to TRBJ2-5, with TRBD2 matching 7 bases. This CDR3 has 13 amino acids. Germline values: CDR1 GTSNPN, CDR2 SVGIG (reference sequence). V lost 2 bases and J lost 3; bases outside the gene matches: 3. Using reference TRBV30 and TRBJ2-5 for the parts outside the CDR3, the full variable domain is SQTIHQWPATLVQPVGSPLSLECTVEGTSNPNLYWYRQAAGRGLQLLFYSVGIGQISSEVPQNLSASRPQDRQFILSSKKLLLSDSGFYLCAWSHGLEETQYFGPGTRLLVL.

Worth noting for this clone: This same CDR3 is encoded by further DNA sequences in the sample. This chain uses TRBV18 with TRBJ2-3, with no clear D. CDR1 is KGHSH and CDR2 is LQKENI in the germline V gene. Trimming cost V 4 bases and J 0 bases, with 8 bases left between them. The CDR3 loop spans 14 amino acids. The CDR3 loop reads CASSLGQSTDTQYF. DNA for the CDR3: TGTGCCAGCTCACTTGGGCAAAGCACAGATACGCAGTATTTT.

This clone was seen once. This sequence joins TRBV28 and TRBJ2-5; 12 nucleotides match TRBD2. Germline loops: CDR1 MDHEN, CDR2 SYDVKM. The CDR3 consists of 15 residues. V lost 5 bases and J lost 4; bases outside the gene matches: 5. CDR3: CASSLLLAGGETQYF. The CDR3 coding sequence is TGTGCCAGCAGTCTCCTACTAGCGGGAGGAGAGACCCAGTACTTC. The variable domain in full, completed from reference TRBV28 and TRBJ2-5, reads DVKVTQSSRYLVKRTGEKVFLECVQDMDHENMFWYRQDPGLGLRLIYFSYDVKMKEKGDIPEGYSVSREKKERFSLILESASTNQTSMYLCASSLLLAGGETQYFGPGTRLLVL.

J is TRBJ1-1 and V is TRBV5-1, with D perhaps matching TRBD1 (5 bases). The CDR3 has 14 residues. The germline gives CDR1 SGHRS, CDR2 YFSETQ. V lost 3 bases to trimming and J lost 1 base, with 10 bases between them. The CDR3 here is CASSYQGENTEAFF. CDR3 DNA: TGCGCCAGCAGCTACCAGGGCGAGAACACTGAAGCTTTCTTT.